The entry that follows covers one TCR beta chain sequence. Study members were between about 18 and 89 years old and lived in fewer than 30 US regions. Participants were placed into cohorts based on the clinical history they reported. It was within 2 weeks before study entry that exposed participants met a COVID-19 case. Trimming took 0 bases from V and 5 from J, leaving 10 bases between them. This CDR3 is 14 amino acids long. Per the germline V gene, CDR1 is SGDLS and CDR2 is YYNGEE. These data come from a study of blood T cell repertoires in COVID-19. The authors' processing: Amplification of reference gene primers provided the estimated nucleated cell counts. Assay used: immunoSEQ multiplex PCR; TCRdb lists only in-frame clones, some missing. V, J and clone size are those of that table, while D and trimming were read from the DNA. The sample carries 200,000 to 250,000 clones, 80% to 90% recorded once.

The rearrangement joins TRBV9 to TRBJ2-3, with D possibly being TRBD2 (6 bases). This clonotype was obtained from a man aged 50-59 years who had been exposed to COVID-19. The sample consisted of PBMCs or T cells enriched from blood (not recorded which). CDR3 DNA: TGTGCCAGCAGCGTAGTACTAGCCGGAGATACGCAGTATTTT. This codes for CASSVVLAGDTQYF.